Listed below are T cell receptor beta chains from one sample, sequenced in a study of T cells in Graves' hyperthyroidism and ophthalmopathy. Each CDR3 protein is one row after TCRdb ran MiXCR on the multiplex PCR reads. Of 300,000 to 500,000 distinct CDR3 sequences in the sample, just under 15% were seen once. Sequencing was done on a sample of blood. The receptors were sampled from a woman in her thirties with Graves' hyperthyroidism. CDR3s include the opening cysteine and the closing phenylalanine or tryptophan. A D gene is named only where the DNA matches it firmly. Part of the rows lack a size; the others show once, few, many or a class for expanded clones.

CASSTGGYHSPLHF,TGTGCCAGCAGCACGGGGGGTTATCATTCACCCCTCCACTTT,few,TRBV12-3/TRBV12-4,.,TRBJ1-6
CASSYSYGSYEQYF,TGTGCCAGCAGTTACTCGTACGGTTCCTACGAGCAGTACTTC,few,TRBV6-5,.,TRBJ2-7
CASSPRTSNQPQHF,TGTGCCAGTAGTCCCCGGACAAGCAATCAGCCCCAGCATTTT,.,TRBV19,.,TRBJ1-5
CASFGAGEPYEQYF,TGTGCCAGCTTTGGGGCGGGAGAGCCCTACGAGCAGTACTTC,.,TRBV11-2,TRBD2,TRBJ2-7
CASSQVREQFF,TGTGCCAGCAGCCAGGTTCGGGAGCAGTTCTTC,.,TRBV5-6,.,TRBJ2-1
CSLHRQPAQPQHF,TGCAGTCTCCACCGGCAGCCAGCGCAGCCCCAGCATTTT,many,TRBV20-1,.,TRBJ1-5
CASKEDNEQFF,TGTGCCAGCAAGGAAGACAATGAGCAGTTCTTC,many,TRBV12-3/TRBV12-4,.,TRBJ2-1
CASSPGLAGGRKAETQYF,TGCGCCAGCAGCCCGGGACTAGCGGGAGGGCGGAAGGCCGAGACCCAGTACTTC,many,TRBV5-1,TRBD2,TRBJ2-5
CASREPQGGELFF,TGTGCCAGCAGGGAACCACAAGGCGGGGAGCTGTTTTTT,many,TRBV2,.,TRBJ2-2
CSAWTSGGGLAETQYF,TGCAGTGCCTGGACTAGCGGGGGTGGTCTGGCGGAGACCCAGTACTTC,.,TRBV20-1,TRBD2,TRBJ2-5
CASSPEGLAGGRAKNIQYF,TGTGCCAGCTCCCCAGAGGGACTAGCGGGAGGACGGGCCAAAAACATTCAGTACTTC,.,TRBV18,TRBD2,TRBJ2-4
CSAGQDQYTEAFF,TGCAGTGCTGGACAGGACCAATACACTGAAGCTTTCTTT,many,TRBV20-1,TRBD1,TRBJ1-1
CASSLARSSYNEQFF,TGCGCCAGCAGCTTGGCTCGGAGCTCCTACAATGAGCAGTTCTTC,many,TRBV5-1,.,TRBJ2-1
CASSLSGGTSYNEQFF,TGCGCCAGCAGCTTGTCGGGCGGGACAAGTTACAATGAGCAGTTCTTC,few,TRBV5-1,.,TRBJ2-1
CATSDRNSGANVLTF,TGTGCCACCAGTGATCGCAACTCTGGGGCCAACGTCCTGACTTTC,few,TRBV24-1,.,TRBJ2-6
CAFGRATNEKLFF,TGTGCCTTTGGCCGGGCAACTAATGAAAAACTGTTTTTT,few,TRBV30,.,TRBJ1-4
CASSTGTLSGANVLTF,TGCGCCAGCAGCACAGGGACCCTCTCTGGGGCCAACGTCCTGACTTTC,.,TRBV5-1,.,TRBJ2-6
CSVDSPHEQYF,TGCAGCGTGGACAGTCCCCACGAGCAGTACTTC,.,TRBV29-1,.,TRBJ2-7
CASSPRILDTEAFF,TGTGCCAGCTCTCCCCGTATTTTGGACACTGAAGCTTTCTTT,many,TRBV18,.,TRBJ1-1
CASSWLENNQPQHF,TGTGCCAGCAGTTGGCTCGAGAATAATCAGCCCCAGCATTTT,many,TRBV28,.,TRBJ1-5
CASSLGLAATGELFF,TGCGCCAGCAGCTTGGGGCTAGCAGCCACCGGGGAGCTGTTTTTT,few,TRBV5-1,.,TRBJ2-2
CASSNSGTDTQYF,TGTGCCAGCAGTAATAGCGGAACAGATACGCAGTATTTT,many,TRBV28,.,TRBJ2-3
CASVAGGTSYEQYF,TGTGCCAGCGTCGCGGGAGGAACCTCCTACGAGCAGTACTTC,many,TRBV12-3/TRBV12-4,TRBD2,TRBJ2-7
CASSGGTAYEQYF,TGCGCCAGCAGTGGTGGCACAGCCTACGAGCAGTACTTC,.,TRBV10-1,.,TRBJ2-7
CRGAGGSGGTDTQYF,TGCAGGGGGGCAGGGGGCAGTGGTGGGACAGATACGCAGTATTTT,few,TRBV20-1,TRBD1,TRBJ2-3
CASSQGDREYEQYF,TGTGCCAGCAGTCAAGGGGACAGGGAGTACGAGCAGTACTTC,many,TRBV12-3/TRBV12-4,TRBD1,TRBJ2-7
CASSGQGAGTGELFF,TGTGCCAGCAGTGGACAGGGGGCGGGCACCGGGGAGCTGTTTTTT,many,TRBV2,TRBD1,TRBJ2-2
CASRLESYNEQFF,TGTGCCAGCAGACTGGAATCCTACAATGAGCAGTTCTTC,many,TRBV7-9,.,TRBJ2-1
CASRLGGRESYEQYF,TGTGCCAGCAGGTTAGGAGGACGGGAGAGCTACGAGCAGTACTTC,many,TRBV27,.,TRBJ2-7
CASSLPINTEAFF,TGTGCCAGCTCTCTCCCAATAAACACTGAAGCTTTCTTT,many,TRBV6-1,.,TRBJ1-1
CAWTAVTGARGYTF,TGTGCCTGGACTGCCGTGACAGGGGCGCGTGGCTACACCTTC,many,TRBV30,TRBD1,TRBJ1-2
CASSGTVPYEQYF,TGTGCCAGCAGTGGGACAGTGCCCTACGAGCAGTACTTC,many,TRBV28,TRBD1,TRBJ2-7
CANSPPQGGETQYF,TGTGCCAACAGCCCCCCCCAGGGAGGAGAGACCCAGTACTTC,.,TRBV2,.,TRBJ2-5
CASRPGLGKLFF,TGTGCCAGCAGACCAGGGTTAGGAAAACTGTTTTTT,few,TRBV12-3/TRBV12-4,.,TRBJ1-4